The present T cell receptor beta chain was sequenced within a study of cytomegalovirus exposure and HLA in healthy donors. The study's findings and limits: There were over 150 TCR beta chains listed as cytomegalovirus-associated.

Trimming pared 1 base from V and 6 bases from J, leaving 13 bases between. The germline V gene has CDR1 GTSNPN and CDR2 SVGIG (reference sequence). There are 14 residues in the CDR3. On this clone: Its antigen remains unknown.

Clones were sequenced by immunoSEQ multiplex PCR, and TCRdb holds only the in-frame ones, with some missing. Counted here are 250,000 or so clones, around 87% occurring once; the ten biggest clones make up approximately 0.34%. The chain joins TRBV30 to TRBJ1-5; TRBD1 might be the D (5 bases). The sample was PBMCs. This TCR was sampled from a woman younger than 35 in good health and CMV-seronegative. The CDR3 region is CAWSGGQGGQPQHF. As DNA, the CDR3 is TGTGCCTGGAGTGGAGGGCAGGGAGGTCAGCCCCAGCATTTT. The full variable domain, in which reference TRBV30 and TRBJ1-5 provide the parts outside the CDR3, is SQTIHQWPATLVQPVGSPLSLECTVEGTSNPNLYWYRQAAGRGLQLLFYSVGIGQISSEVPQNLSASRPQDRQFILSSKKLLLSDSGFYLCAWSGGQGGQPQHFGDGTRLSIL.